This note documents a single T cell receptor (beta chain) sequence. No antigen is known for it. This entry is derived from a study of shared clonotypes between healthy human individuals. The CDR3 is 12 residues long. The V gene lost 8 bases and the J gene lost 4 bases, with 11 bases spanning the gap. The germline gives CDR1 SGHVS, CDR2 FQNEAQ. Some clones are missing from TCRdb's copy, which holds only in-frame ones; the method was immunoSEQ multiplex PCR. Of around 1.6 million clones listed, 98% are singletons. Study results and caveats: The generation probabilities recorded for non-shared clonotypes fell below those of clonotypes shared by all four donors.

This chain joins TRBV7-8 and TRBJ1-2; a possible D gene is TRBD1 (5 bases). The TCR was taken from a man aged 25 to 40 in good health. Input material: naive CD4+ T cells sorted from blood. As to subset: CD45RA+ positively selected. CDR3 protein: CASGETAYGYTF. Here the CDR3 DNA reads TGTGCCAGCGGGGAGACAGCCTATGGCTACACCTTC.